These T cell receptor beta chains were read from a single sample in a study of cytomegalovirus exposure and HLA in healthy donors. Assay used: immunoSEQ multiplex PCR; TCRdb lists only in-frame clones, some missing. The sample consists of roughly 120,000 clones, about three quarters of them appearing once. Source material: PBMCs. The receptor source for this set is a human donor in good health. The CDR3 runs from the conserved cysteine through the conserved F or W. The D gene is left open where the match is weak. Size is stated for part of the rows, as once, few or many counts, or as a class when the clone is expanded.

TRBD2	few	TRBV4-1	TRBJ2-7	CASSQLRGREYEQYF	TGCGCCAGCAGCCAATTACGAGGGAGGGAATACGAGCAGTACTTC
-	-	TRBV19	TRBJ1-3	CASSKAGTGNTIYF	TGTGCCAGTAGTAAGGCAGGCACTGGAAACACCATATATTTT
TRBD2	-	TRBV10-3	TRBJ2-7	CAISDAGTSGGARYEQYF	TGTGCCATCAGTGATGCCGGGACTAGCGGGGGGGCTAGGTACGAGCAGTACTTC
-	-	TRBV4-1	TRBJ2-2	CASSQESVNTGELFF	TGCGCCAGCAGCCAAGAATCCGTTAACACCGGGGAGCTGTTTTTT
TRBD2	-	TRBV19	TRBJ2-7	CASSAEGLAGSYEQYF	TGTGCCAGTAGCGCCGAGGGACTAGCGGGCTCCTACGAGCAGTACTTC
TRBD2	-	TRBV27	TRBJ2-3	CALTGGGTDTQYF	TGTGCCTTAACGGGGGGAGGGACAGATACGCAGTATTTT
TRBD1	few	TRBV10-3	TRBJ1-5	CAISENSGTGNNQPQHF	TGTGCCATCAGTGAGAATTCCGGGACAGGGAACAATCAGCCCCAGCATTTT
TRBD2	-	TRBV7-2	TRBJ2-1	CASRLLAGVQNEQFF	TGTGCCAGCAGGCTTCTAGCGGGCGTTCAGAATGAGCAGTTCTTC
-	-	TRBV10-1	TRBJ1-1	CASRREAFF	TGCGCCAGCAGGAGGGAGGCTTTCTTT
-	-	TRBV2	TRBJ2-7	CASSVGPGYEQYF	TGTGCCAGCAGTGTAGGCCCGGGGTACGAGCAGTACTTC